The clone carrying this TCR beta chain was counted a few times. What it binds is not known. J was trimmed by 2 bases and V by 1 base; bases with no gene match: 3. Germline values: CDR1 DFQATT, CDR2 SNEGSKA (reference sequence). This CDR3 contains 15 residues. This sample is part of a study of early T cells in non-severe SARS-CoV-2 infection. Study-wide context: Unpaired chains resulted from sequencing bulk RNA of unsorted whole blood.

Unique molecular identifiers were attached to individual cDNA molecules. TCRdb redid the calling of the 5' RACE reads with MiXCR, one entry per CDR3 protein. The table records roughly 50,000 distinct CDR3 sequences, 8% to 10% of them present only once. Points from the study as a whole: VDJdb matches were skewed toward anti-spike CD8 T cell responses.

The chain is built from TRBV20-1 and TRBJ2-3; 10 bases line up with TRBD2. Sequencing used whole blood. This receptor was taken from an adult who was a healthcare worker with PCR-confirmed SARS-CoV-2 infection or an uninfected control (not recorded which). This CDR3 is CSARGTSGNTDTQYF. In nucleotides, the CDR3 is TGCAGTGCTAGAGGGACTAGCGGAAACACAGATACGCAGTATTTT.